A single count supports the clone carrying this T cell receptor (beta chain). TCRdb keeps only in-frame clones here, not all; method: immunoSEQ multiplex PCR. Altogether tens of thousands of clones are present, roughly nine tenths being singletons, with the ten largest covering 5% to 8.5%. These data are taken from a study of lymphopenia after photon versus proton radiotherapy. The germline V gene encodes CDR1 SGHAT and CDR2 FQDESV (reference sequence). The CDR3 is 15 residues long. Deletions cut 3 bases from V and 0 bases from J, with 10 bases between. The chain is built from TRBV11-1 and TRBJ2-3; D may correspond to TRBD1 or TRBD2 (7 bases each). The material sequenced was peripheral blood, taken from a patient treated with proton-based radiotherapy. The sequence derives from an older woman with pancreatic cancer. Some clones in this sample may be carry-over from other donors' samples. The CDR3 region has the DNA TGTGCCAGCAGCTTCCAGGGGGGGAGCACAGATACGCAGTATTTT. Translating gives CASSFQGGSTDTQYF.